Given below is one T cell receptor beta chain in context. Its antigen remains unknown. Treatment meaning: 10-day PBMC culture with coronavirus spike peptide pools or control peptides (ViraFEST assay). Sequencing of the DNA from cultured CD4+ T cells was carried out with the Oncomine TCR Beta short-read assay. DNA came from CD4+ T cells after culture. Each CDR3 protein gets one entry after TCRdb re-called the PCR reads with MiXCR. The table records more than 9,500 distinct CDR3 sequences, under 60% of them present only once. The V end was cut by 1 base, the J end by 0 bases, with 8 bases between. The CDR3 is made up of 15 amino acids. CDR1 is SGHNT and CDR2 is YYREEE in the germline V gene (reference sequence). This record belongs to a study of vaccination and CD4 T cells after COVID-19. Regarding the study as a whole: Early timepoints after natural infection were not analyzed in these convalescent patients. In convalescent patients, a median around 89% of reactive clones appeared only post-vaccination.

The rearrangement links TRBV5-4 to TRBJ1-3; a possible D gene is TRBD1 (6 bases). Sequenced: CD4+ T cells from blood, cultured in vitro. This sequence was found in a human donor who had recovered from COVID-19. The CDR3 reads CASSLQGLSGNTIYF. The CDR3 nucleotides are TGTGCCAGCAGCTTGCAGGGGCTCTCTGGAAACACCATATATTTT.